A single sample gave rise to the 8 T cell receptor beta chains below, sequenced in a study of blood T cell repertoires in COVID-19. Using immunoSEQ multiplex PCR, the repertoire was profiled, and TCRdb retains in-frame clones only, with some absent. The profile covers under 170,000 clones, with about 86% appearing a single time and less than 3.5% taken by the ten largest. The sequencing input was peripheral blood. These receptors originate from a man between 65 and 85 years old with acute or convalescent COVID-19.

The V and J genes are TRBV19 and TRBJ1-4, with TRBD1 identical over 8 bases. CDR1 is LNHDA and CDR2 is SQIVND in the germline V gene (reference sequence). This CDR3 spans 13 amino acids. The V gene end was trimmed by 10 bases and the J gene end by 8 bases; junction bases not matched to a gene: 9. In DNA, the CDR3 is TGTGCCACTAGCCGACAGGGGACCGAAAAACTGTTTTTT. Translated: CATSRQGTEKLFF.

The chain links TRBV29-1 to TRBJ1-4; D gene uncertain. Germline V gives CDR1 SQVTM, CDR2 ANQGSEA. Trimming cost V 7 bases and J 5 bases, with 8 bases left between them. This CDR3 has 11 amino acids. CDR3: CSGEQNEKLFF. For the CDR3, the DNA is TGCAGCGGCGAACAGAATGAAAAACTGTTTTTT.

The chain links TRBV19 to TRBJ2-2, with D perhaps TRBD2 (5 bases). The CDR3 has 12 residues. Germline CDR1 LNHDA, CDR2 SQIVND (reference sequence). Trimming stripped 5 bases from V and 4 bases from J, with 5 bases between. The DNA of the CDR3 is TGTGCCAGTAGTGGGAGCACCGGGGAGCTGTTTTTT. Its translation: CASSGSTGELFF.

The chain has TRBV3-1 (or the pseudogene TRBV3-2) and TRBJ2-7; 10 nucleotides line up with TRBD2. CDR3 length: 15 residues. Trimming removed 1 base from V and 6 bases from J; junction bases left unmatched: 6. Germline V gene sequence: CDR1 LGHDT, CDR2 YNNKEL (reference sequence). CDR3 nucleotide sequence: TGTGCCAGCAGCCAAGTCGAGGCTAGCGGGGGCGAGCAGTACTTC. Encoded protein: CASSQVEASGGEQYF.

This sequence joins TRBV7-9 and TRBJ1-1; D is unresolved. V was shortened by 5 bases and J by 4 bases, with 8 bases between the two germline ends. In germline, CDR1 is SEHNR, CDR2 FQNEAQ (reference sequence). This CDR3 contains 12 residues. In DNA, the CDR3 is TGTGCCAGCAGCCCCCTCGTCACTGAAGCTTTCTTT. Translating it yields CASSPLVTEAFF.

This clone has a single count. This chain joins TRBV3-1 (or the pseudogene TRBV3-2) and TRBJ2-7; no firm D call. V lost 0 bases, J lost 3 bases, and 6 bases lay in between. This CDR3 is built from 13 residues. Germline lookup yields CDR1 LGHDT and CDR2 YNNKEL (reference sequence). The CDR3 protein is CASSQEVVYEQYF. DNA for the CDR3: TGTGCCAGCAGCCAAGAGGTAGTCTACGAGCAGTACTTC.

This clone was detected only once. The rearrangement uses TRBV6-5 and TRBJ2-3, with a tentative D call TRBD2 (5 bases). Germline V gene sequence: CDR1 MNHEY, CDR2 SVGAGI. Between the trimmed V and J ends, which lost 4 bases and 2 bases, there was a span of 16 bases. The CDR3 loop spans 16 amino acids. CDR3 in DNA: TGTGCCAGCAGTTCGCTGCGGACTCAGGTCACAGATACGCAGTATTTT. It yields the protein CASSSLRTQVTDTQYF.

The rearrangement joins TRBV5-6 to TRBJ1-1; perhaps TRBD1 as D (5 bases). Germline V lookup: CDR1 SGHDT, CDR2 YYEEEE. The V and J ends lost 6 bases and 5 bases respectively, with 14 bases between them. The length of the CDR3 is 13 residues. The CDR3 DNA reads as TGTGCCAGCACCCGCAGGGTAGGGACTGAAGCTTTCTTT. Protein: CASTRRVGTEAFF.